These 31 T cell receptor beta chains share one sample of origin, sequenced in a study of blood T cell repertoires in COVID-19. The repertoire was sequenced with immunoSEQ multiplex PCR; TCRdb's copy has only in-frame clones and lacks some. The sample yields some 100,000 clones, roughly 86% seen once. Material: peripheral blood. The source is a man aged 50 to 59 with acute or convalescent COVID-19.

This rearrangement joins TRBV19 to TRBJ2-7; 10 bases map to TRBD1. This CDR3 region has 15 residues. The junction had 6 bases not matched to a gene; V was cut back by 3 bases and J by 4 bases. Looked up from germline, CDR1 is LNHDA and CDR2 is SQIVND (reference sequence). The CDR3 coding sequence is TGTGCCAGTAGTATCGGGTCGGGACAGGGGTACGAGCAGTACTTC. It encodes CASSIGSGQGYEQYF. Filled out from reference TRBV19 and TRBJ2-7, the complete variable domain reads DGGITQSPKYLFRKEGQNVTLSCEQNLNHDAMYWYRQDPGQGLRLIYYSQIVNDFQKGDIAEGYSVSREKKESFPLTVTSAQKNPTAFYLCASSIGSGQGYEQYFGPGTRLTVT.

This chain joins TRBV24-1 and TRBJ2-2; the D gene is possibly TRBD1 (6 bases). CDR1 and CDR2 (germline): KGHDR, SFDVKD. Trimming took off 6 bases at V and 7 bases at J, with 8 bases between the two ends. The CDR3 is 12 residues long. The CDR3 sequence: CATSRGIGELFF. The CDR3 bases are TGTGCCACCAGTAGGGGGATCGGGGAGCTGTTTTTT.

The V call is TRBV5-5, the J call TRBJ1-3; 8 positions agree with TRBD1. From germline, CDR1 is SGHKS and CDR2 YYEKEE (reference sequence). With 0 bases clipped from V and 0 bases from J, the junction kept 5 bases outside the gene matches. The CDR3 runs to 17 residues. For the CDR3, the DNA is TGTGCCAGCAGCTTGGGACAGGGGCATTTCTCTGGAAACACCATATATTTT. This sequence encodes CASSLGQGHFSGNTIYF.

This clone has more than one count but fewer than ten. V and J are TRBV5-1 and TRBJ1-5; TRBD1 matches at 7 bases. Germline CDR1 and CDR2: SGHRS and YFSETQ. The CDR3 runs 17 residues. V lost 0 bases to trimming and J lost 3 bases; unmatched junction nucleotides: 9. The CDR3 DNA reads TGCGCCAGCAGCTTGGGCCCCTCTGACAGGGACAATCAGCCCCAGCATTTT. Protein product: CASSLGPSDRDNQPQHF.

This clone occurred a few times. The CDR3 loop is CASSYPYAGGYNEQFF. DNA of the CDR3: TGTGCCAGCAGTTATCCTTACGCGGGAGGCTACAATGAGCAGTTCTTC. V gene TRBV6-2 or TRBV6-3 combines with J gene TRBJ2-1; TRBD2 matches 8 bases. The CDR3 totals 16 residues. Germline values: CDR1 MNHEY, CDR2 SVGEGT. After removal of 3 bases from V and 3 bases from J, the junction contained 7 bases not matched to a gene.

This chain joins TRBV7-2 and TRBJ1-1, with 9 positions matching TRBD1. The V gene's germline CDR1 is SGHTA and CDR2 FQGNSA. V shed 1 base, J shed 4 bases, and the junction held 4 bases outside the gene matches. This CDR3 region has 15 residues. DNA for the CDR3: TGTGCCAGCAGCTTAGGGGGGACAGGGAGCACTGAAGCTTTCTTT. This sequence encodes CASSLGGTGSTEAFF.

The table lists this clone with a few counts. The V gene is TRBV4-1, the J gene TRBJ1-5; no firm D call. This CDR3 has 18 residues. V shed 0 bases and J shed 3 bases, with 18 bases lying between them. Germline V gene lookup returns CDR1 MGHRA and CDR2 YSYEKL. CDR3: CASSQDGGSSRFNQPQHF. CDR3 DNA: TGCGCCAGCAGCCAAGACGGAGGGTCCTCCCGATTCAATCAGCCCCAGCATTTT.

The gene calls are TRBV2 and TRBJ2-1; D unresolved. V shed 4 bases and J shed 3 bases, with 4 bases lying between them. CDR1 is SNHLY, CDR2 FYNNEI, per germline. The CDR3 has 12 residues. The CDR3 is CASSAIYNEQFF. Written as DNA, the CDR3 is TGTGCCAGCAGTGCCATCTACAATGAGCAGTTCTTC.

The CDR3 here is CASSAGGILLAKNIQYF. The CDR3 bases are TGTGCCAGCAGTGCTGGAGGTATCCTGTTAGCCAAAAACATTCAGTACTTC. J is TRBJ2-4 and V is TRBV6-1; tentative D call: TRBD2 (5 bases). CDR3 length equals 17 residues. CDR1 is MNHNS, CDR2 SASEGT, per germline. Trimming left V 4 bases short and J 0 bases short, with 16 bases between.

The chain recombines TRBV19 with TRBJ2-1, with D unclear. Germline loops: CDR1 LNHDA, CDR2 SQIVND (reference sequence). V was shortened by 4 bases and J by 1 base, with 14 bases between the two germline ends. The CDR3 sequence is 16 residues long. The CDR3 protein is CASSKMSTWSYNEQFF. The CDR3 DNA follows: TGTGCCAGTAGTAAAATGAGCACCTGGTCCTACAATGAGCAGTTCTTC.

This clone was detected a few times. The J gene is TRBJ2-7, the V gene TRBV15; D is perhaps TRBD1 (6 bases). CDR1 is LNHNV and CDR2 is YYDKDF in the germline V gene (reference sequence). The germline V and J ends were trimmed by 6 bases and 5 bases, with 23 bases remaining between them. There are 16 residues in the CDR3. The CDR3, as DNA: TGTGCCACCAGGGGGGCGGTAAGCGGCGTGGCACACGAGCAGTACTTC. This codes for CATRGAVSGVAHEQYF.

The V and J genes are TRBV5-1 and TRBJ2-6; the D is unclear. The V gene lost 0 bases and the J gene lost 0 bases, with 10 bases spanning the gap. CDR3 length: 17 amino acids. CDR1 is SGHRS, CDR2 YFSETQ, per germline. CDR3 coding DNA: TGCGCCAGCAGCTTGGTTACGGGTCGCTCTGGGGCCAACGTCCTGACTTTC. This encodes CASSLVTGRSGANVLTF.

The genes are TRBV9 and TRBJ1-2, with 7 positions matching TRBD1. With V trimmed by 1 base and J by 2 bases, 5 bases remained unmatched. Germline CDR1 is SGDLS and CDR2 is YYNGEE. This CDR3 contains 15 residues. The CDR3 spells CASSVTGDFNYGYTF. CDR3 nucleotides: TGTGCCAGCAGCGTAACAGGGGATTTCAACTATGGCTACACCTTC.

The chain carries TRBV11-2 and TRBJ2-7; D is perhaps TRBD1 (6 bases). V was cut by 1 base and J by 4 bases, with 14 bases left in between. Germline V gene sequence: CDR1 SGHAT, CDR2 FQNNGV. There are 15 residues in the CDR3. The CDR3 DNA sequence: TGTGCCAGCAGCTTAGTAGCCAGGACAGTTTACGAGCAGTACTTC. Protein: CASSLVARTVYEQYF.

V is TRBV19 and J is TRBJ2-1; TRBD2 matches at 9 bases. Germline V gives CDR1 LNHDA, CDR2 SQIVND (reference sequence). Trimming removed 4 bases from V and 0 bases from J; junction bases left unmatched: 4. The length of the CDR3 is 16 residues. As DNA, the CDR3 is TGTGCCAGTAGTACAAGGACTAGCGTCTCCTACAATGAGCAGTTCTTC. It codes for CASSTRTSVSYNEQFF.

The chain employs TRBV3-1 (or the pseudogene TRBV3-2) and TRBJ1-1, with a tentative D call TRBD1 (5 bases). Germline-derived CDR1 and CDR2 are LGHDT and YNNKEL (reference sequence). V lost 4 bases to trimming and J lost 3 bases, with 18 bases between them. The CDR3 is 16 amino acids. The CDR3 is CASSRSRGGSDTEAFF. The CDR3 DNA reads TGTGCCAGCAGCCGAAGTCGGGGGGGGTCGGACACTGAAGCTTTCTTT.

This clone was observed a single time. The chain combines TRBV5-6 with TRBJ2-7, with 10 bases fitting TRBD2. CDR1 and CDR2 (germline): SGHDT, YYEEEE. Trimming removed 0 bases from V and 2 bases from J; junction bases left unmatched: 8. The length of the CDR3 is 17 residues. In DNA, the CDR3 is TGTGCCAGCAGCTTGGACCTCGGGACTAGCGTAACCTACGAGCAGTACTTC. As protein: CASSLDLGTSVTYEQYF.

This sequence joins TRBV3-1 (or the pseudogene TRBV3-2) and TRBJ1-1; 8 bases fit TRBD1. This CDR3 spans 15 amino acids. The germline CDR1 and CDR2 sequences are LGHDT and YNNKEL (reference sequence). V lost 4 bases to trimming and J lost 8 bases; unmatched junction nucleotides: 12. The CDR3 region is CASSLRTGPSTEAFF. CDR3 DNA: TGTGCCAGCAGCCTTCGGACAGGGCCCTCAACGGAAGCTTTCTTT.

This chain connects TRBV30 to TRBJ2-7, with TRBD1 as a possible D gene (6 bases). This CDR3 is 13 amino acids long. CDR1 GTSNPN and CDR2 SVGIG come from the germline V gene (reference sequence). Trimming stripped 2 bases from V and 5 bases from J, with 13 bases between. The DNA of the CDR3 is TGTGCCTGGAGTATAGGACAGCGGCACGAGCAGTACTTC. Amino acid sequence: CAWSIGQRHEQYF.

The J gene is TRBJ1-6, the V gene TRBV5-1; no reliable D call. From germline, CDR1 is SGHRS and CDR2 YFSETQ. CDR3 length equals 15 residues. The V gene lost 1 base and the J gene lost 6 bases, with 11 bases spanning the gap. As DNA, the CDR3 is TGCGCCAGCAGCTTGCTCGGGGATGGTAATTCACCCCTCCACTTT. This encodes CASSLLGDGNSPLHF.

The chain couples TRBV6-5 to TRBJ1-3; D gene uncertain. This CDR3 contains 14 residues. Germline V gene data show CDR1 as MNHEY and CDR2 as SVGAGI. V lost 7 bases and J lost 6, with 16 bases in between. In DNA, the CDR3 is TGTGCCAGCACCCTCGCCCCGCGGGCAAACACCATATATTTT. It translates to CASTLAPRANTIYF.

In DNA, the CDR3 is TGCAGCGTTGAATCGGGGGAGGTACAAGAGACCCAGTACTTC. Its protein product is CSVESGEVQETQYF. V is TRBV29-1 and J is TRBJ2-5, with a possible D match to TRBD2 (6 bases). Trimming left V 2 bases short and J 2 bases short, with 12 bases between. The CDR3 runs to 14 residues. Looked up from germline, CDR1 is SQVTM and CDR2 is ANQGSEA. The entire variable domain, with the rest obtained from reference TRBV29-1 and TRBJ2-5, is as follows: SAVISQKPSRDICQRGTSLTIQCQVDSQVTMMFWYRQQPGQSLTLIATANQGSEATYESGFVIDKFPISRPNLTFSTLTVSNMSPEDSSIYLCSVESGEVQETQYFGPGTRLLVL.

In DNA form, the CDR3 reads TGCGCCAGCAGCCCTGGGTACAGGGCGAGCTCCTATAATTCACCCCTCCACTTT. It codes for CASSPGYRASSYNSPLHF. The chain has TRBV5-1 and TRBJ1-6; possibly TRBD1 for D (6 bases). V lost 4 bases and J 0 bases, leaving 17 bases between the germline ends. Germline assignment: CDR1 SGHRS and CDR2 YFSETQ. The CDR3 spans 18 residues.

V is TRBV9 and J is TRBJ1-3; D gene unclear. V was trimmed by 4 bases and J by 0 bases, leaving 8 bases between them. The germline V gene has CDR1 SGDLS and CDR2 YYNGEE. This CDR3 region has 14 residues. This CDR3 reads CASSPLRSGNTIYF. The CDR3 region has the DNA TGTGCCAGCAGCCCACTACGCTCTGGAAACACCATATATTTT.

This clone has a handful of counts. The chain joins TRBV18 to TRBJ1-5; a weak D match, TRBD1 (6 bases). The ends were cut back, 4 bases at V and 7 bases at J, with 14 bases in the middle. The CDR3 runs to 14 residues. Germline V CDR1 and CDR2: KGHSH, LQKENI. CDR3 DNA: TGTGCCAGCTCACAACAGGGAGAAGGCCAGCCCCAGCATTTT. Amino acids: CASSQQGEGQPQHF. Variable domain in full (rest from reference TRBV18 and TRBJ1-5): NAGVMQNPRHLVRRRGQEARLRCSPMKGHSHVYWYRQLPEEGLKFMVYLQKENIIDESGMPKERFSAEFPKEGPSILRIQQVVRGDSAAYFCASSQQGEGQPQHFGDGTRLSIL.

The chain joins TRBV9 to TRBJ1-1; TRBD1 matches at 9 bases. There are 13 residues in the CDR3. The trim removed 7 bases at V and 4 bases at J, leaving 5 bases unmatched. CDR1 SGDLS and CDR2 YYNGEE come from the germline V gene. CDR3 sequence: CASGDRAGTEAFF. Here the CDR3 DNA reads TGTGCCAGCGGGGACAGGGCCGGCACTGAAGCTTTCTTT.

This sequence joins TRBV30 and TRBJ2-7; D is possibly TRBD1 (6 bases). The CDR3 loop spans 13 amino acids. Trimming stripped 8 bases from V and 2 bases from J, with 16 bases between. Germline CDR1 GTSNPN, CDR2 SVGIG (reference sequence). The CDR3 is CARQGRLAYEQYF. In DNA form, the CDR3 reads TGTGCCCGGCAGGGGCGCCTAGCCTACGAGCAGTACTTC.

By its share, this clone is medium-sized. This CDR3 is also generated by other DNA sequences in the sample. This rearrangement joins TRBV27 to TRBJ1-5; 7 bases map to TRBD1. Per germline, CDR1 MNHEY and CDR2 SMNVEV (reference sequence). Trimming cost V 5 bases and J 5 bases; bases outside gene matches: 3. The CDR3 loop spans 13 amino acids. CDR3 loop: CASSQDRDQPQHF. CDR3 sequence (DNA): TGTGCCAGCAGTCAAGACAGGGATCAGCCCCAGCATTTT.

This clone was recorded only once. The rearrangement uses TRBV13 and TRBJ1-1; 7 bases line up with TRBD1. Germline CDR1 reads PRHDT; CDR2 reads FYEKMQ (reference sequence). The CDR3 is made up of 16 amino acids. With 3 bases clipped from V and 0 bases from J, the junction kept 7 bases outside the gene matches. CDR3 amino acids: CASSLRGTALNTEAFF. For the CDR3, the DNA is TGTGCCAGCAGCTTGAGGGGGACAGCATTGAACACTGAAGCTTTCTTT. Supplemented by reference TRBV13 and TRBJ1-1, the full variable domain reads AAGVIQSPRHLIKEKRETATLKCYPIPRHDTVYWYQQGPGQDPQFLISFYEKMQSDKGSIPDRFSAQQFSDYHSELNMSSLELGDSALYFCASSLRGTALNTEAFFGQGTRLTVV.

This chain links TRBV10-2 with TRBJ1-4, with 9 bases that match TRBD1. Per germline, CDR1 WSHSY and CDR2 SAAADI. The V and J ends lost 6 bases and 6 bases, in that order; junction bases with no gene match: 5. The CDR3 has 14 amino acids. In DNA form, the CDR3 reads TGCGCCAGCAGAGGGACAGGGTCAGATGAAAAACTGTTTTTT. This gives the protein CASRGTGSDEKLFF.

The J gene is TRBJ2-5, the V gene TRBV19; 9 bases are a match to TRBD1. Germline CDR1 reads LNHDA; CDR2 reads SQIVND (reference sequence). Losses at the gene ends were 5 bases for V and 2 bases for J; bases not matched to a gene: 6. There are 15 residues in the CDR3. CDR3 sequence: CASSSVGTGQETQYF. In DNA, the CDR3 is TGTGCCAGTAGTTCAGTCGGGACAGGGCAAGAGACCCAGTACTTC.